This note documents a single T cell receptor (beta chain) sequence. Its target is unknown. The study made its TRB cDNA libraries by 5' RACE, adding UMI labels. Each CDR3 protein gets one entry in TCRdb, which reprocessed the 5' RACE reads and gives no DNA. The sample data list 43,000 or so distinct CDR3 sequences. Per CD8+ T cell subset, triplicate sorts of 300,000 cells each were done. The data stem from a study of CXCR3-negative and CXCR3-positive naive CD8 T cells. Study conclusions and caveats: TRBV-TRBJ usage matched between naive CXCR3-negative and CXCR3-positive cells but not between memory cells.

Germline V gene lookup returns CDR1 MGHRA and CDR2 YSYEKL. The CDR3 has 16 residues. The genes are TRBV4-1 and TRBJ1-3. Sequenced sample: memory CD8+ T cells from blood. The source is a human donor in good health. Some clones in this sample may be carry-over from other donors' samples. The CDR3 sequence: CASSQVGVDSGNTIYF.